This T cell receptor beta chain was sequenced in a study of post-analysis software for immune sequencing data. At the level of the study: Patients with relapsing-remitting, secondary progressive and progressive-relapsing multiple sclerosis courses were all represented.

On this clonotype itself: Its antigen is undetermined.

Built from TCR beta cDNA, the libraries had unique molecular identifiers in them. TCRdb itself ran the PCR reads through MiXCR, one entry per CDR3 protein. This table holds fewer than 550,000 distinct CDR3 sequences, around a third found once. Trimming shortened V by 7 bases and J by 0 bases, and 11 bases separated the two germline ends. CDR1 is DFQATT, CDR2 SNEGSKA, per germline (reference sequence). This CDR3 spans 13 amino acids. Findings of the study overall: Patients showed TRBV5-6, TRBV5-1 and TRBV20-1 among five TRBV segments more frequent than in controls. Pronounced co-clustering by F measure was evident among identically batched samples. When compared against controls, multiple sclerosis patients showed significantly lower normalized Chao1 diversity.

The chain uses TRBV20-1 and TRBJ2-3; D is unclear. The source material was blood. The sequence came from a girl between 2 and 17 years old with multiple sclerosis. The CDR3 loop reads CSVRLSSTDTQYF. The DNA for the CDR3 is TGCAGTGTGAGACTCTCTAGCACAGATACGCAGTATTTT.